The 5 T cell receptor beta chains presented below share a single source sample, sequenced in a study of cytomegalovirus exposure and HLA in healthy donors. The primer mix had 60 Vbeta and 13 Jbeta primers. Produced via immunoSEQ multiplex PCR; TCRdb's table is partial and in-frame only. The table shows over 200,000 clones, with 70% to 85% occurring only once. The sequenced sample consisted of PBMCs. The receptors derive from a woman aged 40 to 55 in good health and CMV-seronegative.

The CDR3 region has the DNA TGCGCCAGCAGTGTTACGTGGACAGGGAACACCGGGGAGCTGTTTTTT. This codes for CASSVTWTGNTGELFF. J is TRBJ2-2 and V is TRBV10-1, with 7 bases fitting TRBD1. The CDR3 has 16 amino acids. Germline V CDR1 and CDR2: WNHNN, SYGVQD (reference sequence). Trimming took 4 bases from V and 1 from J; bases not matched to a gene: 6.

The CDR3, as DNA: TGTGCCAGCAGCTTAGTAGCGGGGACCTACAATGAGCAGTTCTTC. Its protein product is CASSLVAGTYNEQFF. The chain couples TRBV7-3 to TRBJ2-1; 8 bases are a match to TRBD2. Unmatched junction bases numbered 2, after V lost 2 bases and J lost 2 bases. Germline CDR1 and CDR2: SGHTA and FQGTGA. This CDR3 has 15 residues.

V and J are TRBV6-6 and TRBJ2-1; 11 bases are a match to TRBD2. V dropped 0 bases and J dropped 6; count of bases not matched to a gene: 4. Germline assignment: CDR1 MNHNY and CDR2 SVGAGI (reference sequence). CDR3 length: 16 amino acids. The CDR3 DNA sequence: TGTGCCAGCAGTTACTCGGGGACTAGCGGTGGCAATGAGCAGTTCTTC. Translation gives CASSYSGTSGGNEQFF.

V and J are TRBV7-3 and TRBJ1-3; D might be TRBD1 (6 bases). The CDR3 is 13 residues long. Trimming left V 5 bases short and J 4 bases short, with 9 bases between. Germline V gene lookup returns CDR1 SGHTA and CDR2 FQGTGA. In nucleotides, the CDR3 is TGTGCCAGCAGCCCGAGGGGGGGAAACACCATATATTTT. As protein: CASSPRGGNTIYF.

The rearrangement uses TRBV4-3 and TRBJ2-3, with D unresolved. The CDR3 covers 15 residues. The V and J ends lost 5 bases and 0 bases respectively, with 12 bases between them. Germline-derived CDR1 and CDR2 are LGHNA and YSLEER. The CDR3 reads CASSYQLTSTDTQYF. DNA for the CDR3: TGCGCCAGCAGCTACCAACTCACTAGCACAGATACGCAGTATTTT.